This TCR beta chain was sequenced during a study of CD8 T cells in Susac syndrome. This CDR3 has 15 amino acids. The germline gives CDR1 MDHEN, CDR2 SYDVKM. Trimming left V 2 bases short and J 1 base short, with 11 bases between. With random hexamers, reverse transcription was performed on about 0.45 to 1 ug of RNA. TCRdb processed the immunoSEQ multiplex PCR reads anew with MiXCR; each CDR3 protein has one entry. Altogether 150,000 to 200,000 distinct CDR3 sequences are present, roughly 93% being singletons, with the ten largest covering just over 0.13%. Material: CD4+ T cells from PBMCs. This chain uses TRBV28 with TRBJ1-1, with TRBD1 as a possible D gene (5 bases). This receptor was obtained from a human donor in good health. The CDR3 loop is CASSLAQGPNTEAFF. The DNA for the CDR3 is TGTGCCAGCAGTTTAGCCCAGGGACCGAACACTGAAGCTTTCTTT.